This T cell receptor (beta chain) originates from a study of cytomegalovirus exposure and HLA in healthy donors. The CDR3 is 16 amino acids. Between the trimmed V and J ends, which lost 5 bases and 3 bases, there was a span of 20 bases. Germline CDR1 and CDR2: SEHNR and FQNEAQ (reference sequence). The PCR was carried out with 60 Vbeta primers and 13 Jbeta primers. Generated by immunoSEQ multiplex PCR, the TCRdb table keeps only in-frame clones and is missing some. The sample carries roughly 150,000 clones, about 70% recorded once. The source material was PBMCs. The chain employs TRBV7-9 and TRBJ2-7; D is possibly TRBD1 (6 bases). The sequence came from a male donor in good health and CMV-seronegative. Here the CDR3 DNA reads TGTGCCAGCAGCCCGCTACAGGGAAGGCTCCTCTACGAGCAGTACTTC. Translating gives CASSPLQGRLLYEQYF.